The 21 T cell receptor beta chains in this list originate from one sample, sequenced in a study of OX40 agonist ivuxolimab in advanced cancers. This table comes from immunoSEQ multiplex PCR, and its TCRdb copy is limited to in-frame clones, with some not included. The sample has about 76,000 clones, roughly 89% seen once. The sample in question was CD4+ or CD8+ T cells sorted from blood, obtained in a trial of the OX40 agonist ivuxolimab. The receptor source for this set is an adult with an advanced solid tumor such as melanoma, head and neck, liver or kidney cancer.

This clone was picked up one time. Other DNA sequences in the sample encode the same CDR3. The DNA of the CDR3 is TGCGCCAGCAGCTTGACTAGCGGCCAAGAGACCCAGTACTTC. It yields the protein CASSLTSGQETQYF. The J gene is TRBJ2-5, the V gene TRBV5-1; 8 bases match TRBD2. CDR1 is SGHRS and CDR2 is YFSETQ in the germline V gene. Trimming cost V 1 base and J 1 base; bases outside gene matches: 0. The length of the CDR3 is 14 residues.

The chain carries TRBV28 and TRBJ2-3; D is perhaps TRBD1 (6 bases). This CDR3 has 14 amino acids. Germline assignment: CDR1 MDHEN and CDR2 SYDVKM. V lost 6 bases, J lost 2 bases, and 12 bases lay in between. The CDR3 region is CASSPGEPTDTQYF. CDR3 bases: TGTGCCAGCAGCCCAGGGGAGCCCACAGATACGCAGTATTTT.

CDR3 DNA sequence: TGTGCCAGCACGCCGGTGGTCTACGAGCAGTACTTC. Amino acid sequence: CASTPVVYEQYF. This sequence joins TRBV28 and TRBJ2-7; D is unresolved. Germline values: CDR1 MDHEN, CDR2 SYDVKM. The germline V and J ends were trimmed by 7 bases and 3 bases, with 10 bases remaining between them. This CDR3 spans 12 amino acids.

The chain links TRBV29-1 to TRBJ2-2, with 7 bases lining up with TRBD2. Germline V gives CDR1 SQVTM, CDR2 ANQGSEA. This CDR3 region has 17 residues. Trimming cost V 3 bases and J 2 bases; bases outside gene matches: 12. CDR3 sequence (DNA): TGCAGCGTTGACCTTTCTCCGGGACTATATAACACCGGGGAGCTGTTTTTT. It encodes CSVDLSPGLYNTGELFF.

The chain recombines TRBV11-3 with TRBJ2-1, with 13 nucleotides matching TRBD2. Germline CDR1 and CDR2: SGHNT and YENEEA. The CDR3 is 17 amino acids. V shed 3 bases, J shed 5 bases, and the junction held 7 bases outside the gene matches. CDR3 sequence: CASSFGGLAGANNEQFF. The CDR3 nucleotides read TGTGCCAGCAGCTTTGGAGGACTAGCGGGGGCCAACAATGAGCAGTTCTTC.

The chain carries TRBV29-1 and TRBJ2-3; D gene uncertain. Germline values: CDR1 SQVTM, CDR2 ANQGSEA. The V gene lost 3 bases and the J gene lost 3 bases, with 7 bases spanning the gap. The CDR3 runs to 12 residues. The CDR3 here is CSVDPRTDTQYF. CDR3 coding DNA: TGCAGCGTTGATCCGAGGACAGATACGCAGTATTTT.

The CDR3 spells CASSGWTGNYGYTF. For the CDR3, the DNA is TGTGCCAGCAGCGGTTGGACGGGAAACTATGGCTACACCTTC. The chain combines TRBV7-2 with TRBJ1-2; no clear D gene. V was trimmed by 5 bases and J by 2 bases, leaving 12 bases between them. The V gene's germline CDR1 is SGHTA and CDR2 FQGNSA. The CDR3 covers 14 residues.

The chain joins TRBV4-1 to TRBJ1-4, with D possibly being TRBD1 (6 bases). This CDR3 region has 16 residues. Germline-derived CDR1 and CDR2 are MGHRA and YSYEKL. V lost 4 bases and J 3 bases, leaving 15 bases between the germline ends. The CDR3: CASSRFGGGSNEKLFF. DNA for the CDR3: TGCGCCAGCAGCCGGTTTGGGGGGGGCTCTAATGAAAAACTGTTTTTT.

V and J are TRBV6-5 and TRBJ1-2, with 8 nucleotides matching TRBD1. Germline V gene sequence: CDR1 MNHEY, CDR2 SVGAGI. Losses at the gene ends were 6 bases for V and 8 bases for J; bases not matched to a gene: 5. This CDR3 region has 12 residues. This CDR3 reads CASRQGGIGYTF. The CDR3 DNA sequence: TGTGCCAGCAGACAGGGGGGAATCGGCTACACCTTC.

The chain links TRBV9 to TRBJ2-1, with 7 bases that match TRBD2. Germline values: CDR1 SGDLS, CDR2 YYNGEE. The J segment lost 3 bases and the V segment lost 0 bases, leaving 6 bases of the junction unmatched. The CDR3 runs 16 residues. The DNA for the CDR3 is TGTGCCAGCAGCGTAGGTCCAAGCGGGATCTACAATGAGCAGTTCTTC. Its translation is CASSVGPSGIYNEQFF.

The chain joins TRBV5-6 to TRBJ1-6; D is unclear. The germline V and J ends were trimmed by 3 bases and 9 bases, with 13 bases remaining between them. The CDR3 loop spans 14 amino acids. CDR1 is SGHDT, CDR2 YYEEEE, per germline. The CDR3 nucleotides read TGTGCCAGCAGCTGGCGAACTTTTGCTTCACCCCTCCACTTT. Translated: CASSWRTFASPLHF.

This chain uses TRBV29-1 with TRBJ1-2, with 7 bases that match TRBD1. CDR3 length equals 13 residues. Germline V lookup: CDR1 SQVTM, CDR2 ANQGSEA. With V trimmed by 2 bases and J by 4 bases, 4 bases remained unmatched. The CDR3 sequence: CSVEQGDVYGYTF. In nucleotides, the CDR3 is TGCAGCGTTGAACAGGGGGACGTCTATGGCTACACCTTC.

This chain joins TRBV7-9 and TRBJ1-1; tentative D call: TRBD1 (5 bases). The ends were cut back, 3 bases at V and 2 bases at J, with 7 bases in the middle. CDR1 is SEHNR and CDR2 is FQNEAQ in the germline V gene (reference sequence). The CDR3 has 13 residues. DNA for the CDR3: TGTGCCAGCAGCTTCGACAGTAACACTGAAGCTTTCTTT. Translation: CASSFDSNTEAFF.

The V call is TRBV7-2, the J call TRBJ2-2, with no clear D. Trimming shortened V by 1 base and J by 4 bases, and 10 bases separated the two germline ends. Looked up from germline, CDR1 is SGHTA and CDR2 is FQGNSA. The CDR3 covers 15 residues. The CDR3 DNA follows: TGTGCCAGCAGCTTAGGTGTATCACCCACCGGGGAGCTGTTTTTT. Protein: CASSLGVSPTGELFF.

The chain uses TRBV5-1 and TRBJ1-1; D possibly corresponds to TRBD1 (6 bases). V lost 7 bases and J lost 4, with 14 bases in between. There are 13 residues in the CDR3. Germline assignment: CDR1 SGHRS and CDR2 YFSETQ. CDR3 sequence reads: CASGRGDGTEAFF. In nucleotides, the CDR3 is TGCGCCAGCGGGAGGGGGGACGGCACTGAAGCTTTCTTT.

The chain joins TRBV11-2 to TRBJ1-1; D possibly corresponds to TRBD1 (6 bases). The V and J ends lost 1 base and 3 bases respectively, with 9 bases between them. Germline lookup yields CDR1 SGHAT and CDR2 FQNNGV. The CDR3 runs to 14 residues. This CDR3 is CASSLGTDYTEAFF. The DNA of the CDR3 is TGTGCCAGCAGCTTAGGGACAGATTACACTGAAGCTTTCTTT.

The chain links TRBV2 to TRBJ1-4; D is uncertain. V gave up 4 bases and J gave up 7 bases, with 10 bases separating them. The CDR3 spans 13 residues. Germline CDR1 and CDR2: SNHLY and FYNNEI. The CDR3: CASSVESGEKLFF. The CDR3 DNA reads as TGTGCCAGCAGTGTCGAGTCAGGTGAAAAACTGTTTTTT.

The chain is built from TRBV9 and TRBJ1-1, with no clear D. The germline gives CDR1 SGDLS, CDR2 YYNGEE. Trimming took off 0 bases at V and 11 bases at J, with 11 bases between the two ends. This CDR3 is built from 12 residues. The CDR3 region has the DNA TGTGCCAGCAGCGTAGGCGGCTCAGGCGCTTTCTTT. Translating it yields CASSVGGSGAFF.

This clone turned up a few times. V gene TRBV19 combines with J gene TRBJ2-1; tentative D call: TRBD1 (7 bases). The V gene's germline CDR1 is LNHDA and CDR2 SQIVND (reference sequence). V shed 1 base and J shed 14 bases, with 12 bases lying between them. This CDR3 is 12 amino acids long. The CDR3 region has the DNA TGTGCCAGTAGTATAGCTGGAGGGGGCAAGTTCTTC. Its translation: CASSIAGGGKFF.

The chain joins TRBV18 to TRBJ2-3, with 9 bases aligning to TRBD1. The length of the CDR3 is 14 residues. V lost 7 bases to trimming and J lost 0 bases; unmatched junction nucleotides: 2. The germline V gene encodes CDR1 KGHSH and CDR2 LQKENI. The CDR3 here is CASYGQGSTDTQYF. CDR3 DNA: TGTGCCAGCTACGGACAGGGGAGCACAGATACGCAGTATTTT. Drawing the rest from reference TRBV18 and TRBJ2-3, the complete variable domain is NAGVMQNPRHLVRRRGQEARLRCSPMKGHSHVYWYRQLPEEGLKFMVYLQKENIIDESGMPKERFSAEFPKEGPSILRIQQVVRGDSAAYFCASYGQGSTDTQYFGPGTRLTVL.

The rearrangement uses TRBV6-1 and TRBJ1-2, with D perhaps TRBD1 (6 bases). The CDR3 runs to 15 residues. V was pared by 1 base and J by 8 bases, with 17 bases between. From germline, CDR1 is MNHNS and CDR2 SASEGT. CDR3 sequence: CASSEGPIQGEGYTF. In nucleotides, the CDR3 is TGTGCCAGCAGTGAAGGCCCGATACAGGGCGAGGGCTACACCTTC.